Below, 17 T cell receptor beta chains from the same sample are listed, as sequenced in a study of regulatory T cells in long-lasting Graves disease. Time point defined: newly diagnosed GD, antithyroid drugs for less than 3 months. There was RNA extracted from PBMCs, and the TCR library was made from it. CDR3-region Arm-PCR and iRepertoire HTBI primers produced the TCR beta libraries. TCRdb independently ran MiXCR on the multiplex PCR reads; one entry per CDR3 protein. The sample contains 350,000 to 550,000 distinct CDR3 sequences, roughly 17% of which appear only once. This sample was also put to use in a study of T cells in Graves' hyperthyroidism and ophthalmopathy.

Material: peripheral blood mononuclear cells (PBMCs), obtained at new diagnosis, from a patient treated with antithyroid drugs. These receptors all stem from a woman aged 18-35 years with Graves disease.

The table lists this clonotype with many counts. J is TRBJ1-1 and V is TRBV7-9; D not resolved. CDR3 length: 14 amino acids. Germline-derived CDR1 and CDR2 are SEHNR and FQNEAQ (reference sequence). With 1 base removed from V and 5 bases from J, the gap between germline ends came to 11 bases. The chain's CDR3 is CASSLVIVGTEAFF. CDR3 DNA: TGTGCCAGCAGCTTAGTAATCGTTGGGACTGAAGCTTTCTTT.

The chain joins TRBV10-3 to TRBJ2-1, with 11 bases that match TRBD2. The CDR3 is 17 amino acids. V trimming: 0 bases; J trimming: 5 bases; junction bases outside the gene matches: 6. Germline V gives CDR1 ENHRY, CDR2 SYGVKD. The CDR3 reads CAISESLRTSGHNEQFF. Written as DNA, the CDR3 is TGTGCCATCAGTGAGTCTCTACGGACTAGCGGGCACAATGAGCAGTTCTTC.

V gene TRBV28 combines with J gene TRBJ2-7, with D uncertain. The CDR3 is 13 residues long. CDR1 MDHEN and CDR2 SYDVKM come from the germline V gene. V lost 4 bases, J lost 3 bases, and 10 bases lay in between. The CDR3 nucleotides are TGTGCCAGCAGTTCACAAAATGGCTACGAGCAGTACTTC. This codes for CASSSQNGYEQYF.

The chain combines TRBV30 with TRBJ2-3; D is possibly TRBD1 or TRBD2 (6 bases each). Trimming left V 3 bases short and J 5 bases short, with 15 bases between. The CDR3 length is 14 residues. In germline, CDR1 is GTSNPN, CDR2 SVGIG (reference sequence). The CDR3 here is CAWSPWGAVDTQYF. The CDR3, as DNA: TGTGCCTGGAGCCCCTGGGGGGCTGTAGATACGCAGTATTTT.

The chain employs TRBV5-1 and TRBJ2-7; D is possibly TRBD2 (6 bases). Looked up from germline, CDR1 is SGHRS and CDR2 is YFSETQ. V was trimmed by 7 bases and J by 0 bases, leaving 11 bases between them. There are 13 residues in the CDR3. The CDR3 here is CASCSGYSYEQYF. The CDR3 DNA reads as TGCGCCAGCTGCAGCGGGTACTCCTACGAGCAGTACTTC.

The chain links TRBV28 to TRBJ2-1; 10 bases fit TRBD2. V trimming: 7 bases; J trimming: 4 bases; junction bases outside the gene matches: 1. The V gene's germline CDR1 is MDHEN and CDR2 SYDVKM. The CDR3 length is 13 residues. The CDR3 protein is CASKLAGYNEQFF. DNA for the CDR3: TGTGCCAGCAAACTAGCGGGGTACAATGAGCAGTTCTTC.

In the case of this clonotype: Possible read error: a much larger clone is one base away. This chain connects TRBV6-5 to TRBJ2-1, with 15 bases aligning to TRBD2. CDR1 is MNHEY and CDR2 is SVGAGI in the germline V gene. The CDR3 runs to 21 residues. CDR3 sequence reads: CASSYAPGLAGGPSSYNKQFF. The CDR3 DNA follows: TGTGCCAGCAGTTACGCCCCGGGACTAGCGGGAGGACCCAGCTCCTACAATAAGCAGTTCTTC.

This clonotype occurred many times. The chain combines TRBV20-1 with TRBJ2-5; 9 bases are shared with TRBD2. CDR3 length: 14 residues. V was pared by 6 bases and J by 2 bases, with 7 bases of the junction left unmatched. Germline V gene sequence: CDR1 DFQATT, CDR2 SNEGSKA (reference sequence). The CDR3 nucleotides read TGCAGTGCCACCCGGACTAGCGAGCAAGAGACCCAGTACTTC. Translating it yields CSATRTSEQETQYF.

The sample holds a few counts of this clonotype. The rearrangement joins TRBV6-4 to TRBJ2-3, with 12 nucleotides matching TRBD2. CDR1 and CDR2 from the germline V gene are MRHNA and SNTAGT. There are 16 residues in the CDR3. Trimming cost V 5 bases and J 3 bases; bases outside gene matches: 6. CDR3 DNA sequence: TGTGCCAGCAGTACCGACGGGACTAGCGGGACAGATACGCAGTATTTT. The encoded protein is CASSTDGTSGTDTQYF.

The V gene is TRBV4-2, the J gene TRBJ2-1; 7 bases are a match to TRBD2. Germline V gene sequence: CDR1 LGHNA, CDR2 YNFKEQ. The CDR3 runs to 17 residues. Germline trimming cut 0 bases from V and 8 bases from J; bases unmatched to any gene: 13. CDR3 in amino acids: CASSQDWRAGEGDEQFF. The CDR3 DNA sequence: TGTGCCAGCAGCCAAGATTGGCGGGCGGGAGAAGGCGATGAGCAGTTCTTC.

This chain connects TRBV2 to TRBJ2-5; 14 positions match TRBD2. V lost 4 bases, J lost 5 bases, and 12 bases stayed unmatched. CDR1 is SNHLY and CDR2 is FYNNEI in the germline V gene. The CDR3 consists of 18 residues. CDR3 in amino acids: CASSGTLTSGRAWETQYF. The CDR3 DNA follows: TGTGCCAGCAGTGGGACCCTGACTAGCGGGAGGGCCTGGGAGACCCAGTACTTC.

This clonotype was counted ten times or more. The J gene is TRBJ2-1, the V gene TRBV12-3 or TRBV12-4; 11 positions match TRBD2. CDR3 length: 20 residues. The V segment lost 6 bases and the J segment 8 bases; nucleotides outside the gene matches: 24. The CDR3 region has the DNA TGTGCCAGCAGAAGAGCCAGGGGGTTAGCGGGAGGGCCCTCCCACCATGAGCAGTTCTTC. This gives the protein CASRRARGLAGGPSHHEQFF.

On this clonotype itself: Since a much larger clone is just one base distant, this may be a read error. The chain has TRBV28 and TRBJ2-7; 8 bases fit TRBD1. The CDR3 extends over 14 amino acids. V lost 5 bases, J lost 7 bases, and 10 bases stayed unmatched. The germline V gene has CDR1 MDHEN and CDR2 SYDVKM. In DNA, the CDR3 is TGTGCCAGCAGTGGGACAGGCTGGACGCTGGAGCAGTACTTC. This codes for CASSGTGWTLEQYF.

This clonotype appeared a single time. The chain couples TRBV7-9 to TRBJ2-6; possibly TRBD1 for D (6 bases). V was cut by 0 bases and J by 2 bases, with 8 bases left in between. CDR3 length equals 16 residues. From germline, CDR1 is SEHNR and CDR2 FQNEAQ (reference sequence). CDR3 coding DNA: TGTGCCAGCAGCTTAGCGCCAGGGGCTGGGGCCAACGTCCTGACTTTC. It codes for CASSLAPGAGANVLTF.

This clonotype was seen at least ten times. CDR3 DNA: TGTGCCAGCAGTGGAGGGTCAGCGGGATCACCCCTCCACTTT. Protein sequence: CASSGGSAGSPLHF. This chain joins TRBV2 and TRBJ1-6; D is unclear. Germline values: CDR1 SNHLY, CDR2 FYNNEI. This CDR3 is built from 14 residues. V gave up 4 bases and J gave up 10 bases, with 14 bases separating them.

This chain uses TRBV27 with TRBJ2-5, with 7 nucleotides matching TRBD2. From germline, CDR1 is MNHEY and CDR2 SMNVEV (reference sequence). V lost 6 bases and J lost 2; bases outside the gene matches: 6. The CDR3 is 14 amino acids. CDR3 sequence reads: CASRGLAVQETQYF. The CDR3 bases are TGTGCCAGCAGGGGGCTAGCGGTACAAGAGACCCAGTACTTC.

Many counts were recorded for this clonotype. This chain joins TRBV7-3 and TRBJ1-1, with 7 positions matching TRBD1. Germline V gene data show CDR1 as SGHTA and CDR2 as FQGTGA. The length of the CDR3 is 13 residues. Unmatched junction bases numbered 5, after V lost 7 bases and J lost 3 bases. The CDR3 bases are TGTGCCAGCAAGGGGGCATCGGACACTGAAGCTTTCTTT. Translated: CASKGASDTEAFF.